This T cell receptor beta chain was sequenced for a study of blood T cell repertoires in COVID-19. Only in-frame clones appear in the TCRdb table, and some are missing; sequencing was by immunoSEQ multiplex PCR. The sample includes tens of thousands of clones, about 86% seen only once; the top ten take 15% to 20%. CDR3 size: 18 residues. V shed 4 bases and J 3 bases; nucleotides not matched to a gene: 16. CDR1 and CDR2 (germline): SGDLS, YYNGEE. The material sequenced was peripheral blood. V gene TRBV9 combines with J gene TRBJ2-3; 8 nucleotides align to TRBD2. The sequence was obtained from a human donor with acute or convalescent COVID-19. The donor label of this sample is uncertain. The CDR3 region has the DNA TGTGCCAGCAGCCCCCGCTTGGGGGCGGGGGGAGCGACAGATACGCAGTATTTT. It is translated as CASSPRLGAGGATDTQYF. Supplemented by reference TRBV9 and TRBJ2-3, the full variable domain reads DSGVTQTPKHLITATGQRVTLRCSPRSGDLSVYWYQQSLDQGLQFLIQYYNGEERAKGNILERFSAQQFPDLHSELNLSSLELGDSALYFCASSPRLGAGGATDTQYFGPGTRLTVL.